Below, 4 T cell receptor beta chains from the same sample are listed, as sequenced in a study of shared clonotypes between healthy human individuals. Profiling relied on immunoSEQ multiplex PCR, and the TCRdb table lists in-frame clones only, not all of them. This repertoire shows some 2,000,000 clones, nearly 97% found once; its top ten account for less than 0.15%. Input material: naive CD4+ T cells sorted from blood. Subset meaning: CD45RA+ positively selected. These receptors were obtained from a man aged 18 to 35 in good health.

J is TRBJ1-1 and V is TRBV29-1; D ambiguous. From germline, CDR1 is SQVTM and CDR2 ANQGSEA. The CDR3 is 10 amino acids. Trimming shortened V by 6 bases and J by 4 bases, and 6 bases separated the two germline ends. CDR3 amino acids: CSVALTEAFF. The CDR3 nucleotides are TGCAGCGTCGCCCTCACTGAAGCTTTCTTT.

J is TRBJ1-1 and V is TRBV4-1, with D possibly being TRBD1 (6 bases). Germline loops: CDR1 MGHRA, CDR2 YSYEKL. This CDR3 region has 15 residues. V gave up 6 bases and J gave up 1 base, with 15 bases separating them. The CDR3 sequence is CASRRYETGNTEAFF. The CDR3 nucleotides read TGCGCCAGCAGGCGATATGAGACAGGGAACACTGAAGCTTTCTTT.

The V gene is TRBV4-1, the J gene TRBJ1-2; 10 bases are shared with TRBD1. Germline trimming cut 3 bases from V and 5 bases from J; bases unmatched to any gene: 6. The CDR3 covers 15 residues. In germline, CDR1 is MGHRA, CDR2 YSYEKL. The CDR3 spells CASSQTGGSPYGYTF. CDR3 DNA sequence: TGCGCCAGCAGCCAGACAGGGGGCTCCCCTTATGGCTACACCTTC.

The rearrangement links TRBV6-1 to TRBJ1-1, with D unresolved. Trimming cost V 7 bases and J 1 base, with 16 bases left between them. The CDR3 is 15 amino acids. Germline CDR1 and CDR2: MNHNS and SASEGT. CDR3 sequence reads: CASTGLVRQNTEAFF. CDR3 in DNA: TGTGCCAGCACCGGATTGGTGAGGCAGAACACTGAAGCTTTCTTT.